This TCR beta chain was captured by sequencing in a study of cytomegalovirus exposure and HLA in healthy donors. The wider study: Samples from HLA-typed donors yielded about 80 million unique TCRs in an early data release. Findings of the study overall: The study dropped some indistinguishable V segments, TRBV6-2 and TRBV6-3 among them. Data from an earlier analysis indicated that most TCR beta V segments were productive either about 90% or about 30% of the time.

PCR employed 60 Vbeta and 13 Jbeta primers. Sequencing was performed with immunoSEQ multiplex PCR; in TCRdb, only in-frame clones are kept and a portion is missing. This table has 60,000 to 100,000 clones, over 70% appearing once. As regards this clone: Its antigen is unknown.

Germline values: CDR1 MNHNY, CDR2 SVGAGI (reference sequence). The V segment lost 4 bases and the J segment 7 bases; nucleotides outside the gene matches: 3. CDR3 size: 13 residues. The TCR originated in a male donor in good health and CMV-seropositive. Sequencing was done on a sample of PBMCs. The rearrangement joins TRBV6-6 to TRBJ2-4, with TRBD1 identical over 8 bases. CDR3 sequence reads: CASSLNRGNIQYF. CDR3 DNA sequence: TGTGCCAGCAGTTTGAACAGGGGGAACATTCAGTACTTC.